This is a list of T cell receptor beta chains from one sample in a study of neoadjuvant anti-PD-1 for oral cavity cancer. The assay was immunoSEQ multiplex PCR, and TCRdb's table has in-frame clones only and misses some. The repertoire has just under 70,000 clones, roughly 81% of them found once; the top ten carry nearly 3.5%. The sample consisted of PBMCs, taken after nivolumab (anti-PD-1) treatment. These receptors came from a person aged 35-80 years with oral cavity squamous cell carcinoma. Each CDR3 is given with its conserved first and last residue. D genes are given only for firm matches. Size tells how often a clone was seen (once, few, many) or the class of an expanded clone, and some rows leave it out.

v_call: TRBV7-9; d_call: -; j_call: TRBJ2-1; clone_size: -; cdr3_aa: CASSPDSNSYNEQFF; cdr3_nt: TGTGCCAGCAGCCCCGACAGCAACTCCTACAATGAGCAGTTCTTC
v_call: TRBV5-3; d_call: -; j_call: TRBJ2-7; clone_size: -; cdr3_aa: CARSLTASLQEQYF; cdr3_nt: TGTGCCAGAAGCTTGACAGCCTCCCTGCAAGAGCAGTACTTC
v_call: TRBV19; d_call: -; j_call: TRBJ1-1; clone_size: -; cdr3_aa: CASSTPGAIEAFF; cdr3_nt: TGTGCCAGTAGTACCCCCGGGGCTATCGAAGCTTTCTTT
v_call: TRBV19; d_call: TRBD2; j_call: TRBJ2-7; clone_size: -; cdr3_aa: CASKGSGINSYEQYF; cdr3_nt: TGTGCCAGTAAGGGTAGCGGGATTAATTCCTACGAGCAGTACTTC
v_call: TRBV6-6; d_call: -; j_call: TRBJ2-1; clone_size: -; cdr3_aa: CASSYEARNEQFF; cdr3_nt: TGTGCCAGCAGTTACGAAGCGCGTAATGAGCAGTTCTTC
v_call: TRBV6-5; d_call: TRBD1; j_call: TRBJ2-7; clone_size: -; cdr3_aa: CASSWTGPYEQYF; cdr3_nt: TGTGCCAGCAGTTGGACAGGGCCCTACGAGCAGTACTTC
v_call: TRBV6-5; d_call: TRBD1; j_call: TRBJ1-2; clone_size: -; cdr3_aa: CASRSGGTGNGYTF; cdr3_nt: TGTGCCAGCAGGTCCGGTGGGACAGGGAATGGCTACACCTTC
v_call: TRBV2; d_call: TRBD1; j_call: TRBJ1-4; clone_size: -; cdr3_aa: CASSSGQTEKLFF; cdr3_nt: TGTGCCAGCAGTTCGGGACAGACAGAAAAACTGTTTTTT
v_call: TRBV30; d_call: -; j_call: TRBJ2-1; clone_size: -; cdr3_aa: CAWSGLREQFF; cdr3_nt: TGTGCCTGGAGTGGCTTAAGGGAGCAGTTCTTC
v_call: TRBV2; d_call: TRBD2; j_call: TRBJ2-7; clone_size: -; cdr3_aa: CASSEELASEQYF; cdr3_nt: TGTGCTAGCAGTGAGGAACTAGCGAGCGAGCAGTACTTC
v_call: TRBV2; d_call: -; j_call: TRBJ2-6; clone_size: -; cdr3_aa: CAGTLTGPGANVLTF; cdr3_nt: TGTGCCGGAACATTAACAGGGCCCGGGGCCAACGTCCTGACTTTC
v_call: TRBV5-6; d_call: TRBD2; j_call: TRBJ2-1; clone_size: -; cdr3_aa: CASSLTSGRARYTYNEQFF; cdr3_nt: TGTGCCAGCAGCTTGACTAGCGGGAGGGCCAGGTACACCTACAATGAGCAGTTCTTC
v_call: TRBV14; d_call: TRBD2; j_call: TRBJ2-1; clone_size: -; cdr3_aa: CASSHIWTGGGIYNEQFF; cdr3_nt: TGTGCCAGCAGCCACATATGGACCGGGGGGGGAATCTACAATGAGCAGTTCTTC
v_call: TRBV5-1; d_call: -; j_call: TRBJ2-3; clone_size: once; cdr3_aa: CASSLEAEADTQYF; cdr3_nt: TGCGCCAGCAGCTTGGAGGCGGAGGCAGATACGCAGTATTTT
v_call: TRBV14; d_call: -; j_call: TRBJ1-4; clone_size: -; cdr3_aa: CASSQGLSTGGKLFF; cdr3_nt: TGTGCCAGCAGCCAAGGGCTCTCGACAGGAGGAAAACTGTTTTTT
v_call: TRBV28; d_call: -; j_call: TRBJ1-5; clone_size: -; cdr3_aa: CASSFLGNQPQHF; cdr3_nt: TGTGCCAGCAGTTTTTTGGGTAATCAGCCCCAGCATTTT
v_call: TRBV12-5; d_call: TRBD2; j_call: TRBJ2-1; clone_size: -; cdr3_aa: CASRAGGDYNEQFF; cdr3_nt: TGTGCTAGTCGGGCGGGAGGGGATTACAATGAGCAGTTCTTC
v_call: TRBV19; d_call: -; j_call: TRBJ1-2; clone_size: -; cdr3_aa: CASVPGGNYGYTF; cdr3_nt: TGTGCCAGTGTGCCGGGAGGAAACTATGGCTACACCTTC
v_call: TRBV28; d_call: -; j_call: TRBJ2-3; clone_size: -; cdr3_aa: CASTPGRGTDTQYF; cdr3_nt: TGTGCCAGCACCCCAGGAAGGGGCACAGATACGCAGTATTTT